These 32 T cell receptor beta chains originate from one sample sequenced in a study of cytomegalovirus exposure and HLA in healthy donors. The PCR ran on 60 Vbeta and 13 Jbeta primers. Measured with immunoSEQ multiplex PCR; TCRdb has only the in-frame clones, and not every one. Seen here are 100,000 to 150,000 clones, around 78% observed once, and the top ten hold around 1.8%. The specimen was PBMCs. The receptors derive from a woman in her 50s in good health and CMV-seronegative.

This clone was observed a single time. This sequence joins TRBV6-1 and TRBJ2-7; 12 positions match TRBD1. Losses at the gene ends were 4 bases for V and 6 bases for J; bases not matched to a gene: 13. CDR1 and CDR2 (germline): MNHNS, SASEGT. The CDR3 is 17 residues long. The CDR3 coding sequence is TGTGCCAGCAGTGCTGACGCCGGTGGGACAGGGGGCTGCGAGCAGTACTTC. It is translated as CASSADAGGTGGCEQYF.

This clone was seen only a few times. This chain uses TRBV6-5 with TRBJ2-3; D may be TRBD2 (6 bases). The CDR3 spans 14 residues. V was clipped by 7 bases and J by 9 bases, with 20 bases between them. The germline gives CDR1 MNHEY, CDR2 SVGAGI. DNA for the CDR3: TGTGCCAGCATTGAGGTCTTCCCGGCGGGGACGCAGTATTTT. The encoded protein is CASIEVFPAGTQYF.

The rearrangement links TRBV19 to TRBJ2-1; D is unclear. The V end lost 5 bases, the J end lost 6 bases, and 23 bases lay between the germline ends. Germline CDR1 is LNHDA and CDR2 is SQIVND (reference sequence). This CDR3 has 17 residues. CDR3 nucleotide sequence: TGTGCCAGTAGTCCTCCTTTTACGGGTAGGATTATCAATGAGCAGTTCTTC. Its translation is CASSPPFTGRIINEQFF.

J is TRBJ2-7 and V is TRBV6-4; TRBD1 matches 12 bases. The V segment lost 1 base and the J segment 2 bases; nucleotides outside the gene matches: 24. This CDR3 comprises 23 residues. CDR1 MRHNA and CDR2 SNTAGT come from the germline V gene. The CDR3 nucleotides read TGTGCCAGCAGTGACTTACTGATCGCCGGGACAGGGGGCCCAGCGGGCTATACCTACGAGCAGTACGTC. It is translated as CASSDLLIAGTGGPAGYTYEQYV.

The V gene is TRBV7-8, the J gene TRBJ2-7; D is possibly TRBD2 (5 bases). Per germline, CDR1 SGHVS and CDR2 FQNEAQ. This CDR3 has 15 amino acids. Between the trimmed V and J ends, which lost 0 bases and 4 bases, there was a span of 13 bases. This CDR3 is CASSLAPRGAYEQYV. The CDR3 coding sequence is TGTGCCAGCAGCTTAGCTCCTCGGGGAGCTTACGAGCAGTACGTC.

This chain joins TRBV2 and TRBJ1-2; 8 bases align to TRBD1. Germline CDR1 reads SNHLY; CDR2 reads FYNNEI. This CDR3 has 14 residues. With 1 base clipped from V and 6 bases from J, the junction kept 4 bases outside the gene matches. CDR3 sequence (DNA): TGTGCCAGCAGTGAAGGTCAGACAGGGGATGGCTACACCTTC. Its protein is CASSEGQTGDGYTF.

Written as DNA, the CDR3 is TGTGCCAGCTCCCCCTCGGGAGCAGCCGCTACCTACGAGCAGTACTTC. It yields the protein CASSPSGAAATYEQYF. This sequence joins TRBV7-3 and TRBJ2-7; TRBD2 might be the D (6 bases). Trimming pared 8 bases from V and 2 bases from J, leaving 22 bases between. This CDR3 is built from 16 residues. Germline values: CDR1 SGHTA, CDR2 FQGTGA.

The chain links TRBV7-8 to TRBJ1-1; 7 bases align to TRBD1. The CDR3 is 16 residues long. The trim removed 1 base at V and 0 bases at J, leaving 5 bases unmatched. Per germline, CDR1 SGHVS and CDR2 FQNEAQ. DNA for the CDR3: TGTGCCAGCAGCTTAGTTGGCAGGGGGATGAACACTGAAGCTTTCTTT. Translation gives CASSLVGRGMNTEAFF.

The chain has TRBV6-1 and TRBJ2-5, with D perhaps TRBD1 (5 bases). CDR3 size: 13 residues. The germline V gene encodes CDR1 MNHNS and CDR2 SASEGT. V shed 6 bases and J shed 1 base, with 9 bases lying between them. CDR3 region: CASREDTQETQYF. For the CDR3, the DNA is TGTGCCAGCAGAGAGGACACCCAAGAGACCCAGTACTTC.

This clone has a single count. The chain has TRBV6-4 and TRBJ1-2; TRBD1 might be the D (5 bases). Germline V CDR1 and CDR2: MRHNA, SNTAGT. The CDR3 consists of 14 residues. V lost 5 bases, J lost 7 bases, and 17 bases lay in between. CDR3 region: CASSHPGGIGGYTF. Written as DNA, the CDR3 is TGTGCCAGCAGTCACCCCGGGGGGATCGGTGGCTACACCTTC.

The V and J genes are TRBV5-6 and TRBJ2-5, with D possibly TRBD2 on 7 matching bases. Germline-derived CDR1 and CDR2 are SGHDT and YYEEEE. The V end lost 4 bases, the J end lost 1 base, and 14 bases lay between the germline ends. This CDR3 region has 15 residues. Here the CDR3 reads CASSPSGTSQETQYF. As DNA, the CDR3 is TGTGCCAGCAGCCCCAGCGGGACATCCCAAGAGACCCAGTACTTC.

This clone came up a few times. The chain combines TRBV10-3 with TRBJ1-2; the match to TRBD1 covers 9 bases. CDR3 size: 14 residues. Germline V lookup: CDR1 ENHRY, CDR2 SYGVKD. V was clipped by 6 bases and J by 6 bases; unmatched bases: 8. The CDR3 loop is CAIRESQGADGYTF. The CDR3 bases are TGTGCCATCAGAGAATCACAGGGGGCGGATGGCTACACCTTC.

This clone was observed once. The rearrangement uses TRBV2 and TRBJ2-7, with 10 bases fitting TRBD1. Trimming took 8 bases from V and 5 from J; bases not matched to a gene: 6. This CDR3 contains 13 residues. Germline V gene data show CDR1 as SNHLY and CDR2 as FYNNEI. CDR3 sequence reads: CASGGQGVDEQYF. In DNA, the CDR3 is TGTGCCAGCGGAGGACAGGGGGTAGACGAGCAGTACTTC.

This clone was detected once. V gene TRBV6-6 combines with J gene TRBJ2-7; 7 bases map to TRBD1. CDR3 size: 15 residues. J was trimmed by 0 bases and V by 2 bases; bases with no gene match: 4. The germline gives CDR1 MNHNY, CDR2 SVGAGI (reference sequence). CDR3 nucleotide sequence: TGTGCCAGCAGTTACCGGGACAGCACCTCCTACGAGCAGTACTTC. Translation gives CASSYRDSTSYEQYF.

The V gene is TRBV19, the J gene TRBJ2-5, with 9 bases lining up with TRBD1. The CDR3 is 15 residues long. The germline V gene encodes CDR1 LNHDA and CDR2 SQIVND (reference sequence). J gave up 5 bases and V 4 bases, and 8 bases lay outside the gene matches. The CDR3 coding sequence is TGTGCCAGTAGTAACCAACAGGGGGCGTTGGAGACCCAGTACTTC. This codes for CASSNQQGALETQYF.

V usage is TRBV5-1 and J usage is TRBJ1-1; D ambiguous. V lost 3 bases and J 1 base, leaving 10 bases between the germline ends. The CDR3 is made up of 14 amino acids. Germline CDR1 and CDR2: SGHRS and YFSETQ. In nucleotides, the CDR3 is TGCGCCAGCAGCTGGAGGGAACGGAACACTGAAGCTTTCTTT. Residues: CASSWRERNTEAFF.

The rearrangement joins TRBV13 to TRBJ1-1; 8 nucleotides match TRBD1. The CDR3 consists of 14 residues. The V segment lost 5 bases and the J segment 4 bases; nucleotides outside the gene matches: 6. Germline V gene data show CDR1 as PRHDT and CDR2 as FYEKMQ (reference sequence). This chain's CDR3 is CASSPRTGSTEAFF. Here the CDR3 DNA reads TGTGCCAGCAGCCCGCGGACAGGGAGCACTGAAGCTTTCTTT.

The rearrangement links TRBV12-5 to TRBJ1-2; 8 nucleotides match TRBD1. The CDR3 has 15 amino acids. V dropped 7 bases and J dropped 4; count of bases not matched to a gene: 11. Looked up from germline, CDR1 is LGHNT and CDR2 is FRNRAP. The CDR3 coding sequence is TGTGCTAGTGCCAACTCCCAGGGGGCCTCCTATGGCTACACCTTC. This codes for CASANSQGASYGYTF.

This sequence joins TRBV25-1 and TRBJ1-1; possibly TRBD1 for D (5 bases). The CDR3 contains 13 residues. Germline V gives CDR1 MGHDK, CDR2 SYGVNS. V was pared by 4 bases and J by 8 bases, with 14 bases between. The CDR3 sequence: CASSGGHYSEAFF. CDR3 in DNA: TGTGCCAGCAGTGGAGGACATTACAGCGAAGCTTTCTTT.

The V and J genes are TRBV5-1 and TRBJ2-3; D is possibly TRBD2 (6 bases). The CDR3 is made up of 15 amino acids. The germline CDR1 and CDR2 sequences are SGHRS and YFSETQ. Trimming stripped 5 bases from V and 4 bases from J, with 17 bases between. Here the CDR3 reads CASSSLAPRADTQYF. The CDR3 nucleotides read TGCGCCAGCAGTTCGCTAGCGCCTAGGGCAGATACGCAGTATTTT.

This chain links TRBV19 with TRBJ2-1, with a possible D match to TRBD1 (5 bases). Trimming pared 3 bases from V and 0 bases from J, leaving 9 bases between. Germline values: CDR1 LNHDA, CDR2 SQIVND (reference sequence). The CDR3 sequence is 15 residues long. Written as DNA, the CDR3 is TGTGCCAGTAGTATTCAGGGTAGCTCCTACAATGAGCAGTTCTTC. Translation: CASSIQGSSYNEQFF.

This CDR3 reads CASRETGQPSDEQYV. In DNA, the CDR3 is TGTGCCAGCAGGGAAACGGGACAACCGAGTGACGAGCAGTACGTC. This chain joins TRBV28 and TRBJ2-7; D possibly corresponds to TRBD1 (6 bases). Germline values: CDR1 MDHEN, CDR2 SYDVKM. The ends were cut back, 6 bases at V and 5 bases at J, with 20 bases in the middle. The CDR3 runs to 15 residues.

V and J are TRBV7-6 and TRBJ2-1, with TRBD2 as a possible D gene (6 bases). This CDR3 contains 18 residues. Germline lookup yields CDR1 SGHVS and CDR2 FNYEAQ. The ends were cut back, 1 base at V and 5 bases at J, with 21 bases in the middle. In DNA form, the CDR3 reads TGTGCCAGCAGCTTAGGCGCGCTGGCGGGAAGAAGTAACAATGAGCAGTTCTTC. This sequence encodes CASSLGALAGRSNNEQFF.

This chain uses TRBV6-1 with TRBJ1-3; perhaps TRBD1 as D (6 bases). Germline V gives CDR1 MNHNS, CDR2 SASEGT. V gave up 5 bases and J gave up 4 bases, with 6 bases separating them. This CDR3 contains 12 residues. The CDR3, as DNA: TGTGCCAGCAGTACAGGGGGAAACACCATATATTTT. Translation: CASSTGGNTIYF.

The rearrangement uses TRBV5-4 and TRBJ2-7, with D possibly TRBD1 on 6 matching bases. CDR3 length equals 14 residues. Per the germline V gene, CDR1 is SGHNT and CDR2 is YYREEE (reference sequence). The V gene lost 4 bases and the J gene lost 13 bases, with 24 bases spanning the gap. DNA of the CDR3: TGTGCCAGCAGCCCCGGGACGCAGGGGACACACTTCTACGTC. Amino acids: CASSPGTQGTHFYV.

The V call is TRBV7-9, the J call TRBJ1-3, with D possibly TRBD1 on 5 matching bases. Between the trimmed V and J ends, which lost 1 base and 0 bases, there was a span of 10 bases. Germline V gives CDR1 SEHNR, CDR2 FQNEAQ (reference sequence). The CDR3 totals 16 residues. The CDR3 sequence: CASSLGGTLSGNTIYF. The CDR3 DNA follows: TGTGCCAGCAGCTTAGGCGGGACTCTCTCTGGAAACACCATATATTTT. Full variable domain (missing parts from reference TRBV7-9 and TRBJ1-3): DTGVSQNPRHKITKRGQNVTFRCDPISEHNRLYWYRQTLGQGPEFLTYFQNEAQLEKSRLLSDRFSAERPKGSFSTLEIQRTEQGDSAMYLCASSLGGTLSGNTIYFGEGSWLTVV.

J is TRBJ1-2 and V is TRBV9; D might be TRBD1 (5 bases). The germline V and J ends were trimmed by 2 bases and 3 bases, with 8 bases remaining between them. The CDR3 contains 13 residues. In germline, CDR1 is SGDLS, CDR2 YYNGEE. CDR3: CASSVGQDYGYTF. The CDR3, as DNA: TGTGCCAGCAGCGTGGGGCAGGACTATGGCTACACCTTC.

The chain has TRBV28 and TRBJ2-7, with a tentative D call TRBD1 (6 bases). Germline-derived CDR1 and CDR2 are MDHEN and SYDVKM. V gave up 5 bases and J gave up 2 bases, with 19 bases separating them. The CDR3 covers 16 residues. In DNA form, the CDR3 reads TGTGCCAGCAGTCCTCCCCGTGGGGGCCTCACCTACGAGCAGTACTTC. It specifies CASSPPRGGLTYEQYF.

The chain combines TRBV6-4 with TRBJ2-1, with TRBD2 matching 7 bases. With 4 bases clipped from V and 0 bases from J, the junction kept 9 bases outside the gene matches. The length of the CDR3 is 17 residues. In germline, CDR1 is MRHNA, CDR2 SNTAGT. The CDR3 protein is CASSVRASGSSYNEQFF. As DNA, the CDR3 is TGTGCCAGCAGTGTAAGGGCTAGCGGTAGCTCCTACAATGAGCAGTTCTTC.

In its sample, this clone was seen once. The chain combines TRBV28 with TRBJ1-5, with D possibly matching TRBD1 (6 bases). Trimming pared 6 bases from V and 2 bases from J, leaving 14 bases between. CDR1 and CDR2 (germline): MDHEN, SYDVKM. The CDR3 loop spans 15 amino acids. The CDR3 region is CASRDKGVGNQPQHF. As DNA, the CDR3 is TGTGCCAGCAGAGATAAGGGGGTCGGCAATCAGCCCCAGCATTTT.

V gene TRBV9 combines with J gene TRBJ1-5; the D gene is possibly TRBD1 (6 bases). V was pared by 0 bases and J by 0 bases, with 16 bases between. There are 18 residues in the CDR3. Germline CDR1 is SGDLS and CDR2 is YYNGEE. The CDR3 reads CASSVVAGTLNSNQPQHF. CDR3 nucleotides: TGTGCCAGCAGCGTAGTGGCCGGGACACTGAATAGCAATCAGCCCCAGCATTTT.

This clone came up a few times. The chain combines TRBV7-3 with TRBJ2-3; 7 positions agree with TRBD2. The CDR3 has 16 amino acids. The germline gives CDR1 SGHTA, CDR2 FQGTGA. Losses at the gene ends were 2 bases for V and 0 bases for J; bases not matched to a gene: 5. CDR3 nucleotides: TGTGCCAGCAGCTTACGTGGCGGGAGTAGCACAGATACGCAGTATTTT. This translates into CASSLRGGSSTDTQYF.